This note documents a single TCR beta chain sequence. Its cognate antigen is unknown. Germline V CDR1 and CDR2: LNHDA, SQIVND (reference sequence). The CDR3 totals 18 residues. Trimming pared 6 bases from V and 0 bases from J, leaving 21 bases between. The sample originates from a study of OX40 agonist ivuxolimab in advanced cancers. Study-level background: Males comprised approximately 81% of the group, whose mean age was about 61 years (range 23 to 79). Treatment received earlier with anti-PD-1, anti-PD-L1 or anti-CTLA-4 agents was allowed, and 40% had some. Study-wide points: At 0.1 to 3.0 mg/kg, clonal expansion of CD4+ and CD8+ blood T cells had occurred by week 6.

Measured with immunoSEQ multiplex PCR; TCRdb has only the in-frame clones, and not every one. The sample consists of tens of thousands of clones, about 85% of them appearing once. The sequenced sample was CD4+ or CD8+ T cells sorted from blood, obtained in a trial of the OX40 agonist ivuxolimab. This receptor was obtained from an adult with an advanced solid tumor such as melanoma, head and neck, liver or kidney cancer. This chain joins TRBV19 and TRBJ1-5; a weak D match, TRBD1 (6 bases). The CDR3 DNA sequence: TGTGCCAGTAGGGTTAATGACAGGAGCCCGTATAGCAATCAGCCCCAGCATTTT. Protein sequence: CASRVNDRSPYSNQPQHF.